In its sample, the clone carrying this TCR beta chain was seen a few times. The data belong to a study of memory CD8 T cells in hepatitis C reinfection. For the study at large: Samples late or after reinfection came 12 to 24 weeks post-detection.

As to time point: late/post reinfection, 12 to 24 weeks after detection. The sorted cells went straight to TCR sequencing with no prior in vitro expansion. The repertoire was sequenced with immunoSEQ multiplex PCR; TCRdb's copy has only in-frame clones and lacks some. The sample comprises about 43,000 clones, 89% of which are singletons, and under 0.9% rests with the top ten. Source material: naive CD8+ T cells sorted from blood. This TCR derives from a man in his late teens or twenties with hepatitis C virus infection.

CDR3 in amino acids: CASSLWTANTEAFF. CDR3 nucleotides: TGCGCCAGCAGCTTGTGGACAGCTAACACTGAAGCTTTCTTT. The chain joins TRBV5-1 to TRBJ1-1; TRBD1 is a possible D gene (6 bases). The CDR3 contains 14 residues. The germline V gene encodes CDR1 SGHRS and CDR2 YFSETQ. Between the trimmed V and J ends, which lost 1 base and 2 bases, there was a span of 9 bases.